This T cell receptor (beta chain) was sequenced for a study of PD-L1 blockade in urothelial cancer (dated by TCRdb to the late 2010s). Describing the broader study: Every patient began therapy in the mid-2010s and was given atezolizumab 1,200 mg intravenously every 3 weeks. Twenty-five of 29 patients were males with bladder-origin urothelial cancer, and about 60% of the roughly 30 reported a prior smoking history. An ECOG performance status of 0 or 1 was recorded for the patients, and 0 to 3 prior chemotherapy regimens had been received by the patients. Blood samples were analyzed 3 weeks after the start of treatment (second dose) and 6 weeks after the start of treatment. Blood samples yielded a median of roughly 140,000 T cells and around 80,000 unique TCRs, with median clonality 0.080. The study, an exploratory multi-omic analysis, examined somatic, immune and clinical correlates of response to PD-L1 blockade with atezolizumab in urothelial cancer. Pretreatment tumor samples, along with matched peripheral blood serially collected before and after atezolizumab treatment, were subjected to TCR sequencing. Durable clinical benefit meant progression-free survival longer than 6 months, and TCR features were also tested against progression-free and overall survival. Whole exome sequencing and RNA sequencing of pretreatment tumors were performed alongside TCR sequencing in the same patients. Durable clinical benefit was achieved by nine patients and was not achieved by 20 patients. Pretreatment blood TCR-seq was available for twenty-nine patients, at least one posttreatment blood collection was obtained for 25 or so patients, and tumor TCR-seq was available for 25 or so patients. Paper-wide results and their limitations: Among patients with durable benefit, tumor-associated TCR clones showed greater expansion in peripheral blood 3 weeks after treatment started (n = 22, p = 0.022). Small sample size (n of about 29) and many exploratory analyses mean the results are intended to be hypothesis-generating. Improved progression-free and overall survival was associated with having pretreatment peripheral blood TCR clonality below the median.

Each PCR received spiked-in synthetic TCR analog templates so that absolute template abundance could be estimated from read counts. The immunoSEQ assay was used to amplify TCRbeta CDR3 regions from genomic DNA with bias-controlled V and J gene primers. Sequencing of rearranged TCRbeta segments was performed at approximately 20X coverage. The published analysis was carried out like this. Clustering was used to correct sequencing errors, and CDR3s were annotated against IMGT to assign V, D and J genes. Out-of-frame and stop-codon sequences were excluded, and only productive TCRbeta rearrangements were used in downstream analyses. Clonality was computed as one minus Shannon entropy normalized by the log of the number of unique productive sequences. Fisher's exact test with Benjamini-Hochberg correction, at a threshold of adjusted p below 0.01, was used to find clones that differed between time points or between blood and tumor. The clones in this table, taken by TCRdb from immuneACCESS, are in-frame only. Not every clone is retained; where verified, under half of the shortfall comes from an unresolved V gene, and the cause of the rest is unknown. The D gene and trimming were derived from the DNA, and the V and J assignments and clone size from that table. A total of 65,000 to 80,000 clones appear in this sample, 85% to 90% of them only once. Jointly, the top ten make up more than 3.5% of the sample.

The time point label for this specimen denotes: pretreatment peripheral blood. The cohort included 29 patients with locally advanced or metastatic urothelial carcinoma who were treated at Memorial Sloan Kettering on a trial protocol. Peripheral blood mononuclear cells were collected from each patient pretreatment and during treatment, giving between 1 and 8 total time points per patient. The Qiagen DNeasy Blood extraction kit was used to purify genomic DNA from total PBMCs and tumor samples. Collected pretreatment and during treatment, PBMCs were isolated and stored as previously described. CDR1 is given as SGDLS and CDR2 as YYNGEE, both from the germline V gene. The CDR3 runs 19 residues from the cysteine to the phenylalanine. The kept DNA is CDR3 alone, 57 bases in frame from the first base. The junction shows trimming of 0 bases on V and 3 bases on J, plus 21 bases between the germline ends. Turning to this clone: The specificity of this receptor is unknown. No clone much larger than this one lies a single base away; base qualities are absent.

The material sequenced was PBMCs, taken around atezolizumab (anti-PD-L1) treatment. This clonotype was sampled from a man between 65 and 85 years old with urothelial cancer. Rearrangement joined TRBV9 to TRBJ2-2; perhaps TRBD1 is the D gene, with 5 bases matching. The CDR3 sequence is CASSVDWPGSLYDTGELFF. The bases are TGTGCCAGCAGCGTAGATTGGCCAGGGTCATTGTACGACACCGGGGAGCTGTTTTTT.